This T cell receptor (beta chain) is from a study of blood T cell repertoires in COVID-19. The method was immunoSEQ multiplex PCR; TCRdb's version includes in-frame clones alone and lacks a portion of them. The profile covers some 350,000 clones, with about 90% appearing a single time and about 6.8% taken by the ten largest. The V end lost 3 bases, the J end lost 2 bases, and 10 bases lay between the germline ends. Germline V gene data show CDR1 as LNHDA and CDR2 as SQIVND (reference sequence). The CDR3 length is 15 residues. Sequencing was performed on peripheral blood. The genes are TRBV19 and TRBJ2-2; tentatively, D is TRBD1 (5 bases). This TCR derives from a young man with active or convalescent COVID-19. The CDR3: CASSITTANTGELFF. The DNA for the CDR3 is TGTGCCAGTAGTATCACGACAGCAAACACCGGGGAGCTGTTTTTT.